Each of the 9 T cell receptor beta chains below was sequenced from the same sample in a study of blood T cells in healthy people across ages. PCR was performed a second time for about 6 to 12 cycles using a sample-barcoded 5' primer and a J-beta primer mix. TCRdb reprocessed the 5' RACE reads via MiXCR and lists one record per CDR3 protein. The table records 1,300,000 or so distinct CDR3 sequences, around 59% of them present only once. The sequencing input was blood. The receptors were sampled from a man aged 18-30 years in good health.

The rearrangement joins TRBV20-1 to TRBJ2-7; D gene uncertain. V shed 5 bases and J shed 5 bases, with 13 bases lying between them. This CDR3 comprises 12 residues. Germline-derived CDR1 and CDR2 are DFQATT and SNEGSKA (reference sequence). Here the CDR3 reads CSARAGLDEQYF. In nucleotides, the CDR3 is TGCAGTGCTCGGGCTGGTTTGGACGAGCAGTACTTC.

This clonotype was seen only once. V is TRBV12-3 or TRBV12-4 and J is TRBJ1-1; D remains ambiguous. The CDR3 sequence is 12 residues long. V lost 2 bases and J 7 bases, leaving 8 bases between the germline ends. CDR3 sequence: CASSLMVGEAFF. CDR3 bases: TGTGCCAGCAGTTTAATGGTCGGTGAAGCTTTCTTT.

The chain is built from TRBV21-1 and TRBJ2-5; TRBD1, the D gene given by the table, was not confirmed from the DNA. TRBV21-1 is labeled a pseudogene. The CDR3 is 16 amino acids. The DNA of the CDR3 is TGTGCCAGCAGCAAAGACCCGACAGTCAGACAAGAGACCCAGTACTTC. Encoded protein: CASSKDPTVRQETQYF.

V is TRBV6-2 or TRBV6-3 and J is TRBJ1-5; perhaps TRBD1 as D (5 bases). Germline V gene sequence: CDR1 MNHEY, CDR2 SVGEGT. V dropped 0 bases and J dropped 5 bases, with 11 bases sitting between them. CDR3 length: 15 amino acids. The CDR3 nucleotides are TGTGCCAGCAGTTACTCGTCCAGGGCCCATCAGCCCCAGCATTTT. It translates to CASSYSSRAHQPQHF.

The chain is built from TRBV20-1 and TRBJ2-1; the match to TRBD1 covers 7 bases. Germline V gene data show CDR1 as DFQATT and CDR2 as SNEGSKA (reference sequence). This CDR3 is 17 amino acids long. Unmatched junction bases numbered 18, after V lost 6 bases and J lost 4 bases. CDR3 loop: CSAFVTGDPGLYNEQFF. CDR3 coding DNA: TGCAGTGCCTTCGTAACAGGGGACCCAGGGTTATACAATGAGCAGTTCTTC.

A few counts support this clonotype. The V and J genes are TRBV29-1 and TRBJ1-2; no clear D gene. Germline V gives CDR1 SQVTM, CDR2 ANQGSEA. This CDR3 comprises 11 residues. Trimming left V 0 bases short and J 13 bases short, with 12 bases between. CDR3 nucleotide sequence: TGCAGCGTTGAAGAGCAGACCCTCGGCACCTTC. Its translation is CSVEEQTLGTF.

The rearrangement joins TRBV6-1 to TRBJ2-3; 7 nucleotides align to TRBD1. The CDR3 runs to 14 residues. Germline lookup yields CDR1 MNHNS and CDR2 SASEGT. V shed 7 bases, J shed 1 base, and the junction held 5 bases outside the gene matches. The CDR3 DNA follows: TGTGCCAGCACCAGGGACAGACGCACAGATACGCAGTATTTT. As protein: CASTRDRRTDTQYF.

This rearrangement joins TRBV20-1 to TRBJ2-5, with 7 nucleotides matching TRBD2. The CDR3 sequence is 15 residues long. J was trimmed by 5 bases and V by 0 bases; bases with no gene match: 9. Germline lookup yields CDR1 DFQATT and CDR2 SNEGSKA (reference sequence). The CDR3 loop is CSARDWGGMGETQYF. CDR3 DNA sequence: TGCAGTGCTAGAGATTGGGGGGGGATGGGTGAGACCCAGTACTTC.

This clonotype was found a few times. This sequence joins TRBV29-1 and TRBJ1-4; TRBD1 matches at 9 bases. Looked up from germline, CDR1 is SQVTM and CDR2 is ANQGSEA. This CDR3 contains 14 residues. The trim removed 0 bases at V and 7 bases at J, leaving 3 bases unmatched. CDR3 loop: CSVEDTGGGEKLFF. The CDR3 DNA sequence: TGCAGCGTTGAAGATACAGGGGGCGGTGAAAAACTGTTTTTT.